These 32 T cell receptor beta chains came from one sample sequenced in a study of blood T cell repertoires in COVID-19. Profiling relied on immunoSEQ multiplex PCR, and the TCRdb table lists in-frame clones only, not all of them. Of about 200,000 clones listed, 85% to 90% are singletons. Sequenced: peripheral blood. These receptors all stem from a man aged 45-65 years with acute or convalescent COVID-19.

The chain uses TRBV5-1 and TRBJ1-3; 9 bases are shared with TRBD1. Germline V gene lookup returns CDR1 SGHRS and CDR2 YFSETQ. The CDR3 extends over 16 amino acids. The ends lost 6 bases at V and 0 bases at J; junction bases unmatched: 7. The CDR3: CASTLQGAGSGNTIYF. The CDR3 DNA sequence: TGCGCCAGCACCTTACAGGGGGCAGGCTCTGGAAACACCATATATTTT.

The rearrangement uses TRBV28 and TRBJ2-2; 8 bases fit TRBD1. The length of the CDR3 is 14 residues. Germline V gene sequence: CDR1 MDHEN, CDR2 SYDVKM. V dropped 8 bases and J dropped 4; count of bases not matched to a gene: 6. Here the CDR3 reads CASSAQGGTGELFF. The DNA for the CDR3 is TGTGCCAGCTCCGCACAGGGGGGCACCGGGGAGCTGTTTTTT.

This rearrangement joins TRBV5-5 to TRBJ2-1; TRBD1 matches at 9 bases. The CDR3 runs to 16 residues. Losses at the gene ends were 0 bases for V and 1 base for J; bases not matched to a gene: 2. The germline gives CDR1 SGHKS, CDR2 YYEKEE (reference sequence). The CDR3 loop is CASSLEGTGSYNEQFF. The CDR3 DNA reads TGTGCCAGCAGCTTGGAGGGGACAGGGTCCTACAATGAGCAGTTCTTC.

The genes are TRBV13 and TRBJ2-7; weak D call: TRBD2 (6 bases). CDR3 length equals 14 residues. Germline lookup yields CDR1 PRHDT and CDR2 FYEKMQ (reference sequence). V dropped 7 bases and J dropped 0 bases, with 13 bases sitting between them. The DNA of the CDR3 is TGTGCCAGCACTTTGCGGGGAAGCTCCTACGAGCAGTACGTC. As protein: CASTLRGSSYEQYV.

V gene TRBV7-9 combines with J gene TRBJ1-3; D might be TRBD1 (5 bases). Trimming stripped 2 bases from V and 4 bases from J, with 15 bases between. Germline CDR1 and CDR2: SEHNR and FQNEAQ (reference sequence). The CDR3 has 16 residues. As DNA, the CDR3 is TGTGCCAGCAGCTTACGAGACAGCGTCCCCGGAAACACCATATATTTT. As protein: CASSLRDSVPGNTIYF.

This clone was detected only once. The chain is built from TRBV27 and TRBJ2-2; D gene ambiguous. CDR1 MNHEY and CDR2 SMNVEV come from the germline V gene (reference sequence). Deletions cut 5 bases from V and 6 bases from J, with 7 bases between. The CDR3 sequence is 12 residues long. The CDR3 spells CASSRVAGELFF. The DNA for the CDR3 is TGTGCCAGCAGTCGCGTGGCCGGGGAGCTGTTTTTT.

The CDR3 DNA follows: TGTGCCAGCAGTTTAAGGGGTAACACAGATACGCAGTATTTT. Residues: CASSLRGNTDTQYF. V gene TRBV27 combines with J gene TRBJ2-3; maybe TRBD1 (5 bases). V lost 2 bases and J 2 bases, leaving 8 bases between the germline ends. Germline V lookup: CDR1 MNHEY, CDR2 SMNVEV (reference sequence). The CDR3 contains 14 residues.

The chain is built from TRBV28 and TRBJ2-7, with TRBD2 matching over 8 bases. The CDR3 has 14 amino acids. Trimming took 6 bases from V and 0 from J; bases not matched to a gene: 4. In germline, CDR1 is MDHEN, CDR2 SYDVKM. CDR3 in amino acids: CASRLAGLSYEQYF. The CDR3 bases are TGTGCCAGCAGGTTAGCGGGACTCTCCTACGAGCAGTACTTC.

The chain has TRBV18 and TRBJ2-3; TRBD2 matches 11 bases. The CDR3 runs to 18 residues. Per germline, CDR1 KGHSH and CDR2 LQKENI. Germline trimming cut 3 bases from V and 2 bases from J; bases unmatched to any gene: 10. The chain's CDR3 is CASSPVRPSGRNTDTQYF. CDR3 nucleotide sequence: TGTGCCAGCTCACCCGTAAGGCCTAGCGGGAGGAACACAGATACGCAGTATTTT.

The chain employs TRBV11-2 and TRBJ1-1; D possibly corresponds to TRBD1 (5 bases). CDR3 length: 13 amino acids. Germline V gene lookup returns CDR1 SGHAT and CDR2 FQNNGV. Trimming took 5 bases from V and 3 from J, leaving 10 bases between them. The CDR3 sequence is CASSRQPDTEAFF. The CDR3 DNA is TGTGCCAGCAGCCGACAGCCTGACACTGAAGCTTTCTTT.

The chain combines TRBV10-3 with TRBJ2-3; 8 bases match TRBD1. The ends lost 5 bases at V and 1 base at J; junction bases unmatched: 5. CDR1 and CDR2 from the germline V gene are ENHRY and SYGVKD. This CDR3 has 15 residues. CDR3 bases: TGTGCCATCAGTAATCAGGGACAGGGCACAGATACGCAGTATTTT. It codes for CAISNQGQGTDTQYF.

Points on this clone: At the DNA level, this CDR3 is encoded by other sequences in the same sample as well. The chain combines TRBV28 with TRBJ2-2; no firm D call. V lost 5 bases and J lost 4, with 8 bases in between. Looked up from germline, CDR1 is MDHEN and CDR2 is SYDVKM. The CDR3 length is 13 residues. Here the CDR3 reads CASSPPFTGELFF. DNA for the CDR3: TGTGCCAGCAGTCCCCCATTCACCGGGGAGCTGTTTTTT. Supplemented by reference TRBV28 and TRBJ2-2, the full variable domain reads DVKVTQSSRYLVKRTGEKVFLECVQDMDHENMFWYRQDPGLGLRLIYFSYDVKMKEKGDIPEGYSVSREKKERFSLILESASTNQTSMYLCASSPPFTGELFFGEGSRLTVL.

This clone was seen more than once but under ten times. V is TRBV6-5 and J is TRBJ1-4, with 7 bases identical to TRBD1. Germline values: CDR1 MNHEY, CDR2 SVGAGI. With 6 bases clipped from V and 7 bases from J, the junction kept 5 bases outside the gene matches. This CDR3 is 13 amino acids long. The CDR3 DNA sequence: TGTGCCAGCAGGCCAGGGGGTACTGAAAAACTGTTTTTT. This codes for CASRPGGTEKLFF.

The chain recombines TRBV3-1 (or the pseudogene TRBV3-2) with TRBJ2-7; 9 bases fit TRBD1. CDR1 is LGHDT and CDR2 is YNNKEL in the germline V gene (reference sequence). Trimming removed 2 bases from V and 4 bases from J; junction bases left unmatched: 3. This CDR3 is 14 amino acids long. CDR3 in DNA: TGTGCCAGCAGCCAACCGGGACAGGGTTACGAGCAGTACTTC. Residues: CASSQPGQGYEQYF.

J is TRBJ1-1 and V is TRBV5-1; the D gene is possibly TRBD1 (6 bases). The germline CDR1 and CDR2 sequences are SGHRS and YFSETQ. Trimming took 3 bases from V and 0 from J, leaving 12 bases between them. The CDR3 contains 15 residues. The CDR3 bases are TGCGCCAGCAGCTACTCGACAGGAATGAACACTGAAGCTTTCTTT. It yields the protein CASSYSTGMNTEAFF.

This clone showed up just a few times. The chain links TRBV28 to TRBJ1-6; weak D call: TRBD1 (6 bases). From germline, CDR1 is MDHEN and CDR2 SYDVKM. This CDR3 has 14 amino acids. The ends were cut back, 7 bases at V and 7 bases at J, with 14 bases in the middle. DNA for the CDR3: TGTGCCAGCACCTTTGGACAGCCGAATTCACCCCTCCACTTT. Translated, it gives CASTFGQPNSPLHF.

About this clone: Other DNA variants within this sample encode the same CDR3. The V and J genes are TRBV28 and TRBJ1-5; D uncertain. V lost 3 bases, J lost 1 base, and 7 bases lay in between. The germline CDR1 and CDR2 sequences are MDHEN and SYDVKM. There are 14 residues in the CDR3. The CDR3 region is CASSFSRSNQPQHF. In DNA form, the CDR3 reads TGTGCCAGCAGTTTCTCCAGGAGCAATCAGCCCCAGCATTTT. Combining the CDR3 with reference TRBV28 and TRBJ1-5 gives the whole variable domain DVKVTQSSRYLVKRTGEKVFLECVQDMDHENMFWYRQDPGLGLRLIYFSYDVKMKEKGDIPEGYSVSREKKERFSLILESASTNQTSMYLCASSFSRSNQPQHFGDGTRLSIL.

This clone was detected once. CDR3: CASRPEASANTGELFF. The CDR3 DNA reads TGTGCCAGCAGACCGGAGGCGAGCGCAAACACCGGGGAGCTGTTTTTT. The chain combines TRBV6-4 with TRBJ2-2; tentatively, D is TRBD2 (5 bases). The CDR3 has 16 residues. V was shortened by 6 bases and J by 2 bases, with 16 bases between the two germline ends. Germline CDR1 and CDR2: MRHNA and SNTAGT.

The chain recombines TRBV5-1 with TRBJ1-5; D perhaps matches TRBD1 (5 bases). CDR3 length equals 14 residues. Germline V gene data show CDR1 as SGHRS and CDR2 as YFSETQ. With 1 base removed from V and 6 bases from J, the gap between germline ends came to 11 bases. In nucleotides, the CDR3 is TGCGCCAGCAGCTTGTCGGGGGAGACTCAGCCCCAGCATTTT. This encodes CASSLSGETQPQHF.

V usage is TRBV11-2 and J usage is TRBJ2-7, with D tentatively TRBD1 (6 bases). The CDR3 runs 16 residues. Germline-derived CDR1 and CDR2 are SGHAT and FQNNGV. The ends were cut back, 5 bases at V and 0 bases at J, with 17 bases in the middle. CDR3 residues: CASSLSDRLLSYEQYV. In DNA, the CDR3 is TGTGCCAGCAGCCTCTCTGACAGGCTCCTCTCCTACGAGCAGTACGTC.

V gene TRBV27 combines with J gene TRBJ2-5, with 7 nucleotides matching TRBD2. Germline V CDR1 and CDR2: MNHEY, SMNVEV (reference sequence). The V segment lost 4 bases and the J segment 4 bases; nucleotides outside the gene matches: 6. The CDR3 contains 14 residues. The CDR3 is CASSSLGGPETQYF. The DNA for the CDR3 is TGTGCCAGCAGTTCCCTGGGAGGGCCAGAGACCCAGTACTTC.

This chain joins TRBV2 and TRBJ2-7, with TRBD2 identical over 10 bases. The CDR3 totals 14 residues. J lost 0 bases, V lost 7 bases, and 3 bases had no gene match. Germline V CDR1 and CDR2: SNHLY, FYNNEI. The CDR3 protein is CASTSSGSSYEQYF. DNA of the CDR3: TGTGCCAGCACCTCTAGCGGGAGCTCCTACGAGCAGTACTTC.

In this sample, this clone turned up a few times. Other DNA sequences in the same sample also yield this CDR3. The chain combines TRBV18 with TRBJ1-2, with a possible D match to TRBD1 (5 bases). The V and J ends lost 6 bases and 3 bases respectively, with 14 bases between them. CDR3 length equals 14 residues. CDR1 is KGHSH, CDR2 LQKENI, per germline. The CDR3 loop is CASSPRGGDYGYTF. The CDR3 region has the DNA TGTGCCAGCTCGCCGAGGGGAGGAGACTATGGCTACACCTTC. The whole variable domain, filled in from reference TRBV18 and TRBJ1-2, reads NAGVMQNPRHLVRRRGQEARLRCSPMKGHSHVYWYRQLPEEGLKFMVYLQKENIIDESGMPKERFSAEFPKEGPSILRIQQVVRGDSAAYFCASSPRGGDYGYTFGSGTRLTVV.

The V and J genes are TRBV27 and TRBJ2-4, with 14 bases matching TRBD2. The V segment lost 5 bases and the J segment 1 base; nucleotides outside the gene matches: 7. The CDR3 sequence is 18 residues long. Looked up from germline, CDR1 is MNHEY and CDR2 is SMNVEV (reference sequence). CDR3 protein: CASSLRLAGGPAKNIQYF. The CDR3 DNA follows: TGTGCCAGCAGTCTCCGACTAGCGGGAGGGCCGGCCAAAAACATTCAGTACTTC.

This chain links TRBV9 with TRBJ2-3; tentative D call: TRBD1 (6 bases). CDR3 length: 15 residues. The V end lost 0 bases, the J end lost 3 bases, and 11 bases lay between the germline ends. Germline lookup yields CDR1 SGDLS and CDR2 YYNGEE. The CDR3 bases are TGTGCCAGCAGCGTAGTTTCTACAGGGACAGATACGCAGTATTTT. Translation: CASSVVSTGTDTQYF.

The chain is built from TRBV5-1 and TRBJ2-1; 7 positions match TRBD2. V shed 0 bases, J shed 9 bases, and the junction held 9 bases outside the gene matches. This CDR3 region has 15 residues. The germline gives CDR1 SGHRS, CDR2 YFSETQ. The CDR3 DNA is TGCGCCAGCAGCTTGGAGGGAGGGACTTGGGGTGAGCAGTTCTTC. Encoded protein: CASSLEGGTWGEQFF.

The chain uses TRBV7-9 and TRBJ1-4; 9 bases are shared with TRBD1. The V gene's germline CDR1 is SEHNR and CDR2 FQNEAQ (reference sequence). V trimming: 3 bases; J trimming: 5 bases; junction bases outside the gene matches: 4. This CDR3 spans 15 amino acids. Written as DNA, the CDR3 is TGTGCCAGCAGCTTGGGGGGGACAGGGAATGAAAAACTGTTTTTT. This encodes CASSLGGTGNEKLFF.

This chain joins TRBV6-6 and TRBJ1-3; the D is unclear. Germline V lookup: CDR1 MNHNY, CDR2 SVGAGI (reference sequence). CDR3 length: 15 amino acids. Trimming removed 7 bases at V and 0 bases at J, with 13 bases between. CDR3 protein: CASTSLQFSGNTIYF. In DNA form, the CDR3 reads TGTGCCAGCACCTCTTTGCAGTTCTCTGGAAACACCATATATTTT.

This clone was counted once. The genes are TRBV30 and TRBJ2-6; TRBD2 might be the D (7 bases). Trimming stripped 2 bases from V and 0 bases from J, with 17 bases between. CDR1 and CDR2 from the germline V gene are GTSNPN and SVGIG (reference sequence). This CDR3 is 18 amino acids long. The CDR3 loop is CAWSKLRGASSGANVLTF. CDR3 DNA sequence: TGTGCCTGGAGTAAACTCCGGGGGGCCAGCTCTGGGGCCAACGTCCTGACTTTC. Looking up the rest from reference TRBV30 and TRBJ2-6 gives the full variable domain: SQTIHQWPATLVQPVGSPLSLECTVEGTSNPNLYWYRQAAGRGLQLLFYSVGIGQISSEVPQNLSASRPQDRQFILSSKKLLLSDSGFYLCAWSKLRGASSGANVLTFGAGSRLTVL.

The genes are TRBV3-1 (or the pseudogene TRBV3-2) and TRBJ2-7, with TRBD2 identical over 10 bases. This CDR3 spans 14 amino acids. Germline V lookup: CDR1 LGHDT, CDR2 YNNKEL (reference sequence). V shed 4 bases, J shed 3 bases, and the junction held 3 bases outside the gene matches. The CDR3 DNA reads TGTGCCAGCAGCCCACTAGCGGGGTTCTACGAGCAGTACTTC. This encodes CASSPLAGFYEQYF.

V usage is TRBV6-6 and J usage is TRBJ1-6; TRBD1 agrees at 11 bases. From germline, CDR1 is MNHNY and CDR2 SVGAGI (reference sequence). J was trimmed by 8 bases and V by 2 bases; bases with no gene match: 5. The CDR3 runs to 16 residues. The CDR3 DNA reads as TGTGCCAGCAGTTACCTAGGACAGGGGGCTTATTCACCCCTCCACTTT. It codes for CASSYLGQGAYSPLHF.

CDR3 sequence: CASSIDLQAGALTYEQYF. In nucleotides, the CDR3 is TGTGCCAGTAGTATAGATCTCCAAGCGGGAGCGCTCACCTACGAGCAGTACTTC. The J gene is TRBJ2-7, the V gene TRBV19; 8 positions match TRBD2. V dropped 0 bases and J dropped 2; count of bases not matched to a gene: 12. Germline V gene sequence: CDR1 LNHDA, CDR2 SQIVND (reference sequence). This CDR3 spans 18 amino acids.